A single sample is the source of the 20 T cell receptor beta chains below, sequenced in a study of T cell responses to AZD1222 COVID-19 vaccine. Profiled with immunoSEQ multiplex PCR; TCRdb holds only in-frame clones, not every one. In the table there are 100,000 to 150,000 clones, about 90% of which are singletons. The source was peripheral blood, collected on day 0 of AZD1222 vaccination. Receptors originate from an adult in good health.

This chain connects TRBV6-5 to TRBJ1-1; D is ambiguous. Trimming removed 2 bases from V and 7 bases from J, with 8 bases in between. Germline CDR1 reads MNHEY; CDR2 reads SVGAGI. This CDR3 has 12 residues. CDR3 sequence (DNA): TGTGCCAGCAGTTACCCGGGAGGTGAAGCTTTCTTT. As protein: CASSYPGGEAFF.

The V call is TRBV5-8, the J call TRBJ1-1; TRBD1 agrees at 7 bases. The CDR3 contains 15 residues. V was pared by 5 bases and J by 3 bases, with 10 bases of the junction left unmatched. CDR1 and CDR2 (germline): SGHTS, YDEGEE. The CDR3 nucleotides are TGTGCCAGCAGGAAACAGGGGCCCCGGGACACTGAAGCTTTCTTT. Translated, it gives CASRKQGPRDTEAFF.

J is TRBJ1-3 and V is TRBV2; D might be TRBD1 (6 bases). Germline V CDR1 and CDR2: SNHLY, FYNNEI. Trimming pared 4 bases from V and 3 bases from J, leaving 13 bases between. This CDR3 contains 15 residues. DNA for the CDR3: TGTGCCAGCAGTGTCGGGGGGCGCGGTGGAAACACCATATATTTT. Its protein product is CASSVGGRGGNTIYF.

This chain uses TRBV7-9 with TRBJ2-1, with 8 bases aligning to TRBD2. The J segment lost 5 bases and the V segment lost 8 bases, leaving 17 bases of the junction unmatched. Germline V lookup: CDR1 SEHNR, CDR2 FQNEAQ (reference sequence). This CDR3 is built from 17 residues. CDR3 amino acids: CASLENLAGRHHNEQFF. The DNA for the CDR3 is TGTGCCAGCCTAGAGAATTTAGCGGGGCGGCACCACAATGAGCAGTTCTTC.

The rearrangement links TRBV2 to TRBJ2-7, with D perhaps matching TRBD1 (6 bases). The CDR3 consists of 13 residues. Germline CDR1 is SNHLY and CDR2 is FYNNEI. V shed 6 bases and J shed 3 bases, with 12 bases lying between them. The CDR3 coding sequence is TGTGCCAGCAGCTACAGGGTCGTCTACGAGCAGTACTTC. The encoded protein is CASSYRVVYEQYF.

The genes are TRBV24-1 and TRBJ2-5; 7 bases fit TRBD1. The CDR3 spans 15 residues. The V and J ends lost 1 base and 0 bases, in that order; junction bases with no gene match: 1. Per germline, CDR1 KGHDR and CDR2 SFDVKD. The CDR3 nucleotides read TGTGCCACCAGTGATTTCAGGGGGAACCAAGAGACCCAGTACTTC. Amino acid sequence: CATSDFRGNQETQYF.

This clone has a handful of counts. This rearrangement joins TRBV28 to TRBJ2-7, with D perhaps matching TRBD1 (5 bases). V was clipped by 6 bases and J by 2 bases, with 20 bases between them. The germline V gene encodes CDR1 MDHEN and CDR2 SYDVKM. The CDR3 covers 16 residues. The CDR3 nucleotides read TGTGCCAGCAGCCCTCTAGGGCAGGGTCCCGCCTACGAGCAGTACTTC. Translation: CASSPLGQGPAYEQYF.

The table lists this clone with many counts. CDR3 nucleotides: TGTGCCAGCAGTCCAGGGTTCGTGGAGCTGTTTTTT. Protein product: CASSPGFVELFF. The V and J genes are TRBV7-6 and TRBJ2-2; a weak D match, TRBD1 (5 bases). From germline, CDR1 is SGHVS and CDR2 FNYEAQ. The CDR3 has 12 amino acids. Trimming took off 6 bases at V and 10 bases at J, with 12 bases between the two ends.

The chain recombines TRBV3-1 (or the pseudogene TRBV3-2) with TRBJ1-5, with 9 bases lining up with TRBD1. CDR1 LGHDT and CDR2 YNNKEL come from the germline V gene (reference sequence). J lost 2 bases, V lost 0 bases, and 20 bases had no gene match. The CDR3 length is 22 residues. In DNA, the CDR3 is TGTGCCAGCAGCCAAGACCGAAAAGACCGGGACAGGGCAAAATTGGGCAATCAGCCCCAGCATTTT. Translated, it gives CASSQDRKDRDRAKLGNQPQHF.

This clone was seen at least ten times. J is TRBJ1-6 and V is TRBV7-2; D might be TRBD1 (6 bases). The CDR3 has 14 amino acids. Germline V gene lookup returns CDR1 SGHTA and CDR2 FQGNSA. Trimming took 8 bases from V and 5 from J, leaving 13 bases between them. The CDR3 region is CASANRVHNSPLHF. Written as DNA, the CDR3 is TGTGCCAGCGCTAACAGGGTTCATAATTCACCCCTCCACTTT. Full variable domain (outside the CDR3, taken from reference TRBV7-2 and TRBJ1-6): GAGVSQSPSNKVTEKGKDVELRCDPISGHTALYWYRQSLGQGLEFLIYFQGNSAPDKSGLPSDRFSAERTGGSVSTLTIQRTQQEDSAVYLCASANRVHNSPLHFGNGTRLTVT.

J is TRBJ2-7 and V is TRBV5-1, with TRBD1 as a possible D gene (6 bases). Germline loops: CDR1 SGHRS, CDR2 YFSETQ. The V gene lost 1 base and the J gene lost 0 bases, with 11 bases spanning the gap. CDR3 length equals 15 residues. The CDR3 coding sequence is TGCGCCAGCAGCTTGACAGGGAAGATCTCCTACGAGCAGTACTTC. This codes for CASSLTGKISYEQYF.

The rearrangement uses TRBV19 and TRBJ2-7; D is perhaps TRBD1 or TRBD2 (6 bases each). CDR1 and CDR2 from the germline V gene are LNHDA and SQIVND (reference sequence). Trimming took 6 bases from V and 6 from J, leaving 15 bases between them. The CDR3 spans 13 residues. In DNA form, the CDR3 reads TGTGCCAGTAGGATTGAGGGGGAGGTCGAGCAGTACTTC. This encodes CASRIEGEVEQYF.

The chain has TRBV5-3 and TRBJ1-6; D gene unclear. TRBV5-3 is flagged as an ORF with uncertain function. The CDR3 contains 14 residues. The germline V and J ends were trimmed by 1 base and 9 bases, with 11 bases remaining between them. CDR3 sequence (DNA): TGTGCCAGAAGCTTGTTCAGTTGGGCTTCACCCCTCCACTTT. It encodes CARSLFSWASPLHF.

This clone was found once. The chain employs TRBV5-1 and TRBJ2-3, with D uncertain. Germline CDR1 and CDR2: SGHRS and YFSETQ. This CDR3 has 12 amino acids. V was cut by 4 bases and J by 6 bases, with 9 bases left in between. Here the CDR3 DNA reads TGCGCCAGCAGCCAGGTGGGGGATACGCAGTATTTT. Its protein is CASSQVGDTQYF. Based on the CDR3 plus reference TRBV5-1 and TRBJ2-3, the full variable domain is KAGVTQTPRYLIKTRGQQVTLSCSPISGHRSVSWYQQTPGQGLQFLFEYFSETQRNKGNFPGRFSGRQFSNSRSEMNVSTLELGDSALYLCASSQVGDTQYFGPGTRLTVL.

This sequence joins TRBV18 and TRBJ2-3; a possible D gene is TRBD2 (5 bases). V was cut by 6 bases and J by 3 bases, with 16 bases left in between. The CDR3 sequence is 15 residues long. CDR1 is KGHSH and CDR2 is LQKENI in the germline V gene. The CDR3 DNA is TGTGCCAGCTCCATTTTAGGGAGTCCAACAGATACGCAGTATTTT. This sequence encodes CASSILGSPTDTQYF.

The rearrangement uses TRBV6-5 and TRBJ2-3; D is undetermined. CDR1 MNHEY and CDR2 SVGAGI come from the germline V gene. This CDR3 has 15 amino acids. Trimming took off 6 bases at V and 2 bases at J, with 15 bases between the two ends. The CDR3 reads CASSPTRSPTDTQYF. CDR3 nucleotide sequence: TGTGCCAGCAGCCCGACCCGGTCGCCCACAGATACGCAGTATTTT.

The V gene is TRBV5-1, the J gene TRBJ1-3; no clear D gene. CDR1 and CDR2 (germline): SGHRS, YFSETQ. Trimming left V 0 bases short and J 0 bases short, with 7 bases between. This CDR3 spans 15 amino acids. Written as DNA, the CDR3 is TGCGCCAGCAGCTTGGGGAGCCCCTCTGGAAACACCATATATTTT. Encoded protein: CASSLGSPSGNTIYF.

V and J are TRBV6-6 and TRBJ2-3; 10 nucleotides align to TRBD2. The J segment lost 1 base and the V segment lost 5 bases, leaving 12 bases of the junction unmatched. The CDR3 is made up of 18 amino acids. Germline V CDR1 and CDR2: MNHNY, SVGAGI (reference sequence). The CDR3 spells CASSPPSQLAGRTDTQYF. CDR3 sequence (DNA): TGTGCCAGCAGTCCTCCAAGCCAACTAGCGGGACGCACAGATACGCAGTATTTT.

The chain employs TRBV9 and TRBJ2-1, with unresolved D. CDR1 is SGDLS and CDR2 is YYNGEE in the germline V gene. Trimming pared 0 bases from V and 0 bases from J, leaving 7 bases between. The CDR3 extends over 15 amino acids. CDR3 amino acids: CASSVGAVSYNEQFF. CDR3 nucleotide sequence: TGTGCCAGCAGCGTAGGAGCAGTCTCCTACAATGAGCAGTTCTTC.

This sequence joins TRBV27 and TRBJ2-2; TRBD1 or TRBD2 may be the D gene (6 bases each). The CDR3 loop spans 15 amino acids. Germline V gives CDR1 MNHEY, CDR2 SMNVEV (reference sequence). V lost 5 bases and J 4 bases, leaving 14 bases between the germline ends. The CDR3 loop is CASSRNGGRTGELFF. The CDR3 DNA reads TGTGCCAGCAGTCGAAATGGGGGGCGCACCGGGGAGCTGTTTTTT.